This T cell receptor beta chain stems from a study of cytomegalovirus exposure and HLA in healthy donors. This CDR3 is built from 13 residues. The V end was cut by 6 bases, the J end by 4 bases, with 10 bases between. Germline V gives CDR1 MNHEY, CDR2 SVGAGI. Donors sampled were nominally healthy, though unrecorded immune exposures were likely. Researchers ran the PCR with 60 Vbeta and 13 Jbeta primers. This table comes from immunoSEQ multiplex PCR, and its TCRdb copy is limited to in-frame clones, with some not included. The sample lists more than 150,000 clones, over 80% occurring once. This sequence was found in a man aged 50 to 60 in good health and CMV-seronegative. Sequencing was performed on PBMCs. This chain uses TRBV6-5 with TRBJ1-3; D remains ambiguous. CDR3 coding DNA: TGTGCCAGCAGACTAGACGAAGGAAACACCATATATTTT. It codes for CASRLDEGNTIYF.